This T cell receptor (beta chain) is from a study of control samples from healthy donors and cancer patients (dated by TCRdb to the early 2020s). On this clone: The target of this receptor is not known. Base quality data are lacking; no much larger clone is found one base away.

Receptor libraries were prepared by the immunoSEQ multiplex PCR assay. TCRdb retrieved this table from immuneACCESS and kept in-frame rearrangements only. Not all clones are present; in checked studies, unresolved V genes account for under half, and no reason is known for the remainder. Across this sample there are about 82,000 clones, with just under 95% seen only once. Roughly 5% of the sample is in the top ten clones. Taken from cysteine to phenylalanine, the CDR3 has 15 residues. Only the CDR3 region is kept as DNA, spanning 45 bases read in frame from base 1. The V end loses 3 bases and the J end loses 7 bases, and a stretch of 13 bases separates them. Taken from the germline V gene, the CDR1 and CDR2 loops are MNHEY and SVGAGI.

Source material: blood. This TCR derives from a woman between 18 and 30 years old in good health. Here the chain combines TRBV6-5 and TRBJ1-6; matching of 5 bases hints at TRBD1 as the D gene. The DNA reads TGTGCCAGCAGTTATCAGGGAAATCTCAATTCACCCCTCCACTTT. This encodes CASSYQGNLNSPLHF.